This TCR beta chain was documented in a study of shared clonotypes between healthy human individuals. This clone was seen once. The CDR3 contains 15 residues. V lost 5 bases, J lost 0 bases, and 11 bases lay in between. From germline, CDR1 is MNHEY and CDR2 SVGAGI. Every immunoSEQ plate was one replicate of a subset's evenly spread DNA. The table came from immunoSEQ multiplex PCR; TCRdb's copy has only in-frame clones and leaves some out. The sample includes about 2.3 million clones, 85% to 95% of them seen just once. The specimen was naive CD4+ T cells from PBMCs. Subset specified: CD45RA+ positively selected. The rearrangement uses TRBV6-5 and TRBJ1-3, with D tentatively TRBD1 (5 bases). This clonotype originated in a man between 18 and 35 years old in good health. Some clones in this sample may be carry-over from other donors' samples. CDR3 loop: CASSLTGGSGNTIYF. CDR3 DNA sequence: TGTGCCAGCAGTCTGACCGGGGGCTCTGGAAACACCATATATTTT.